Below, 30 T cell receptor beta chains from the same sample are listed, as sequenced in a study of T cell responses to AZD1222 COVID-19 vaccine. Method: immunoSEQ multiplex PCR; TCRdb's copy keeps in-frame clones and lacks some. In the table there are under 150,000 clones, around 87% of which are singletons. This material consisted of peripheral blood, taken on day 0 of AZD1222 vaccination. The receptors come from an adult in good health.

This chain links TRBV24-1 with TRBJ2-1, with 13 bases aligning to TRBD2. The CDR3 covers 18 residues. Germline CDR1 is KGHDR and CDR2 is SFDVKD. V shed 3 bases, J shed 7 bases, and the junction held 11 bases outside the gene matches. This CDR3 is CATSDRAPGTSGVNEQFF. The DNA for the CDR3 is TGTGCCACCAGTGATCGGGCACCCGGGACTAGCGGGGTGAATGAGCAGTTCTTC.

This clone has only one observation. The chain joins TRBV11-1 to TRBJ1-1, with a possible D match to TRBD1 (6 bases). Trimming pared 1 base from V and 4 bases from J, leaving 16 bases between. This CDR3 is 16 amino acids long. Germline CDR1 is SGHAT and CDR2 is FQDESV (reference sequence). The CDR3, as DNA: TGTGCCAGCAGCTTAGTCCGGGGGGGCTCGGGCACTGAAGCTTTCTTT. It translates to CASSLVRGGSGTEAFF.

In DNA, the CDR3 is TGTGCCAGCAGCCTTCTCCCTGGACAGGCGCTTGGAGCTTTCTTT. Translation gives CASSLLPGQALGAFF. The V and J genes are TRBV3-1 (or the pseudogene TRBV3-2) and TRBJ1-1, with 7 bases aligning to TRBD1. Looked up from germline, CDR1 is LGHDT and CDR2 is YNNKEL (reference sequence). Germline trimming cut 4 bases from V and 10 bases from J; bases unmatched to any gene: 15. The CDR3 length is 15 residues.

The chain is built from TRBV4-2 and TRBJ2-2, with D perhaps being TRBD1 or TRBD2 (5 bases each). This CDR3 contains 16 residues. V was trimmed by 4 bases and J by 3 bases, leaving 15 bases between them. Germline V lookup: CDR1 LGHNA, CDR2 YNFKEQ. CDR3 DNA: TGTGCCAGCAGCCCAAGCGGTCAGGGAGACACCGGGGAGCTGTTTTTT. Its protein product is CASSPSGQGDTGELFF.

The V gene is TRBV19, the J gene TRBJ1-6; D remains unclear. Germline values: CDR1 LNHDA, CDR2 SQIVND (reference sequence). V shed 6 bases and J shed 5 bases, with 8 bases lying between them. CDR3 size: 13 residues. CDR3 nucleotide sequence: TGTGCCAGTAGCTGGGGTGATAATTCACCCCTCCACTTT. The encoded protein is CASSWGDNSPLHF.

The chain recombines TRBV19 with TRBJ1-5, with D unclear. V gave up 3 bases and J gave up 4 bases, with 16 bases separating them. Germline V gives CDR1 LNHDA, CDR2 SQIVND (reference sequence). The CDR3 is made up of 16 amino acids. CDR3 residues: CASSIGRGKGNQPQHF. CDR3 DNA: TGTGCCAGTAGTATCGGCAGAGGGAAAGGGAATCAGCCCCAGCATTTT.

V is TRBV19 and J is TRBJ1-3, with D perhaps TRBD1 (5 bases). The V end was cut by 3 bases, the J end by 3 bases, with 12 bases between. Germline CDR1 LNHDA, CDR2 SQIVND (reference sequence). The CDR3 consists of 15 residues. The CDR3 loop reads CASSMWGAGGNTIYF. The CDR3 nucleotides read TGTGCCAGTAGTATGTGGGGCGCTGGTGGAAACACCATATATTTT.

The chain employs TRBV5-1 and TRBJ1-2; no clear D. Trimming pared 0 bases from V and 0 bases from J, leaving 6 bases between. Germline CDR1 SGHRS, CDR2 YFSETQ. The CDR3 consists of 14 residues. CDR3 sequence: CASSLEGANYGYTF. The DNA for the CDR3 is TGCGCCAGCAGCTTGGAGGGAGCTAACTATGGCTACACCTTC.

The chain couples TRBV27 to TRBJ1-1, with 9 nucleotides matching TRBD1. The CDR3 extends over 12 amino acids. The V gene end was trimmed by 3 bases and the J gene end by 13 bases; junction bases not matched to a gene: 6. In germline, CDR1 is MNHEY, CDR2 SMNVEV (reference sequence). CDR3 in DNA: TGTGCCAGCAGTTTTTTCGGGACAGGGTTTTTCTTT. Residues: CASSFFGTGFFF.

The V call is TRBV4-2, the J call TRBJ2-3; tentative D call: TRBD1 (5 bases). The CDR3 is 14 amino acids. Trimming took 4 bases from V and 5 from J, leaving 13 bases between them. From germline, CDR1 is LGHNA and CDR2 YNFKEQ. DNA of the CDR3: TGTGCCAGCAGCCCCCCGGCGGACATAGATACGCAGTATTTT. This encodes CASSPPADIDTQYF.

The V and J genes are TRBV7-6 and TRBJ2-1; 7 bases agree with TRBD2. V lost 1 base to trimming and J lost 0 bases; unmatched junction nucleotides: 3. The CDR3 is 16 residues long. CDR1 is SGHVS and CDR2 is FNYEAQ in the germline V gene. The CDR3 is CASSLVGLSSYNEQFF. In DNA form, the CDR3 reads TGTGCCAGCAGCTTAGTGGGACTATCCTCCTACAATGAGCAGTTCTTC.

CDR3 sequence (DNA): TGTGCCAGCAGTTTAAGGCCGCTAGCGGGGGGGGAAGAGACCCAGTACTTC. As protein: CASSLRPLAGGEETQYF. The chain joins TRBV27 to TRBJ2-5, with 12 bases matching TRBD2. CDR3 length: 17 amino acids. J lost 3 bases, V lost 2 bases, and 7 bases had no gene match. Germline loops: CDR1 MNHEY, CDR2 SMNVEV (reference sequence).

The CDR3 region has the DNA TGTGCCACCAGCAGGCTAGATACGCAGTATTTT. Translation: CATSRLDTQYF. This chain joins TRBV15 and TRBJ2-3; D not certain. V shed 3 bases and J shed 5 bases, with 3 bases lying between them. The germline V gene encodes CDR1 LNHNV and CDR2 YYDKDF (reference sequence). CDR3 length: 11 amino acids.

This clone was counted a few times. The V gene is TRBV11-2, the J gene TRBJ1-2; 8 bases line up with TRBD1. The length of the CDR3 is 13 residues. Per the germline V gene, CDR1 is SGHAT and CDR2 is FQNNGV. V was pared by 5 bases and J by 3 bases, with 2 bases of the junction left unmatched. The DNA of the CDR3 is TGTGCCAGCAGCCCGGGACAGGACTATGGCTACACCTTC. Translating it yields CASSPGQDYGYTF.

The rearrangement uses TRBV10-3 and TRBJ2-1; 9 bases map to TRBD1. The CDR3 consists of 15 residues. In germline, CDR1 is ENHRY, CDR2 SYGVKD. The trim removed 2 bases at V and 6 bases at J, leaving 5 bases unmatched. CDR3 residues: CAISEPGDRANEQFF. In DNA form, the CDR3 reads TGTGCCATCAGTGAGCCCGGGGACAGGGCCAATGAGCAGTTCTTC.

This clone was observed a handful of times. The J gene is TRBJ1-6, the V gene TRBV25-1, with D maybe TRBD1 (6 bases). Germline V CDR1 and CDR2: MGHDK, SYGVNS. The CDR3 extends over 14 amino acids. V lost 4 bases and J 7 bases, leaving 11 bases between the germline ends. CDR3 sequence (DNA): TGTGCCAGCAGTGTGGACAGTCTAAATTCACCCCTCCACTTT. Protein product: CASSVDSLNSPLHF.

This clone showed up just once. Given a much more abundant clone one base away, this may be a read error. The CDR3: CASSTGTGNTGELFF. CDR3 nucleotide sequence: TGTGCCAGCAGTACCGGGACAGGGAACACCGGGGAGCTGTTTTTT. V and J are TRBV6-2 or TRBV6-3 and TRBJ2-2, with TRBD1 matching over 8 bases. This CDR3 region has 15 residues. V shed 5 bases, J shed 1 base, and the junction held 3 bases outside the gene matches. Germline CDR1 and CDR2: MNHEY and SVGEGT.

The chain couples TRBV5-4 to TRBJ2-3; 8 bases match TRBD2. The CDR3 runs 16 residues. In germline, CDR1 is SGHNT, CDR2 YYREEE (reference sequence). Germline trimming cut 1 base from V and 1 base from J; bases unmatched to any gene: 5. CDR3 coding DNA: TGTGCCAGCAGCTTGCCGCCGCGGGGGGGCACAGATACGCAGTATTTT. It is translated as CASSLPPRGGTDTQYF.

V usage is TRBV5-4 and J usage is TRBJ2-3; 10 positions match TRBD1. The CDR3 length is 12 residues. With 10 bases clipped from V and 5 bases from J, the junction kept 4 bases outside the gene matches. The V gene's germline CDR1 is SGHNT and CDR2 YYREEE (reference sequence). The CDR3 loop is CAYGQGGDTQYF. DNA for the CDR3: TGTGCCTACGGACAGGGGGGAGATACGCAGTATTTT.

The CDR3 loop reads CASSLTAGTLGAEQYF. In DNA, the CDR3 is TGTGCCAGCAGTTTGACCGCCGGGACCCTGGGGGCCGAGCAGTACTTC. This chain joins TRBV6-2 or TRBV6-3 and TRBJ2-7; D is possibly TRBD1 (6 bases). Germline V gene sequence: CDR1 MNHEY, CDR2 SVGEGT. V was cut by 4 bases and J by 6 bases, with 22 bases left in between. The CDR3 contains 16 residues.

The chain links TRBV11-2 to TRBJ2-1, with 9 nucleotides matching TRBD1. The CDR3 runs to 15 residues. Unmatched junction bases numbered 4, after V lost 0 bases and J lost 7 bases. The germline gives CDR1 SGHAT, CDR2 FQNNGV. The CDR3 coding sequence is TGTGCCAGCAGCTTAGACTGGACAGGGGATAATGAGCAGTTCTTC. Its translation is CASSLDWTGDNEQFF.

V gene TRBV6-5 combines with J gene TRBJ2-7; possible D gene TRBD1, 6 bases. The CDR3 totals 14 residues. From germline, CDR1 is MNHEY and CDR2 SVGAGI. Between the trimmed V and J ends, which lost 7 bases and 4 bases, there was a span of 17 bases. The CDR3 protein is CASNGQRVSYEQYF. DNA for the CDR3: TGTGCCAGCAACGGACAGCGAGTATCTTACGAGCAGTACTTC.

V usage is TRBV19 and J usage is TRBJ2-1, with TRBD2 matching 8 bases. The CDR3 is 15 residues long. The J segment lost 5 bases and the V segment lost 6 bases, leaving 9 bases of the junction unmatched. Germline V lookup: CDR1 LNHDA, CDR2 SQIVND (reference sequence). In DNA, the CDR3 is TGTGCCAGTAGCCCGGTGTCTAGCGGGCACAATGAGCAGTTCTTC. Protein: CASSPVSSGHNEQFF.

The V call is TRBV19, the J call TRBJ1-6, with 8 bases that match TRBD1. CDR1 is LNHDA, CDR2 SQIVND, per germline (reference sequence). The CDR3 runs to 17 residues. V shed 6 bases and J 6 bases; nucleotides not matched to a gene: 13. Here the CDR3 reads CASSIRSGGDRNSPLHF. The CDR3 region has the DNA TGTGCCAGTAGCATTAGATCAGGGGGCGATCGTAATTCACCCCTCCACTTT.

CDR3 bases: TGTGCCAGCAGTCCTACAGAGTCTGGGAAACTGTTTTTT. This encodes CASSPTESGKLFF. The chain joins TRBV6-6 to TRBJ1-4; no reliable D call. The CDR3 spans 13 residues. The V gene lost 5 bases and the J gene lost 11 bases, with 15 bases spanning the gap. Germline V gives CDR1 MNHNY, CDR2 SVGAGI (reference sequence).

This rearrangement joins TRBV7-6 to TRBJ2-3; D gene unclear. In germline, CDR1 is SGHVS, CDR2 FNYEAQ. This CDR3 has 12 amino acids. With 1 base removed from V and 4 bases from J, the gap between germline ends came to 3 bases. The DNA for the CDR3 is TGTGCCAGCAGCTTAGGGGCAGATACGCAGTATTTT. Amino acid sequence: CASSLGADTQYF.

This rearrangement joins TRBV7-2 to TRBJ1-5; the D gene is possibly TRBD1 (5 bases). The CDR3 runs to 16 residues. Germline CDR1 reads SGHTA; CDR2 reads FQGNSA. The V and J ends lost 3 bases and 0 bases respectively, with 12 bases between them. For the CDR3, the DNA is TGTGCCAGCAGCTTTAGAGGGACTGATAGCAATCAGCCCCAGCATTTT. It specifies CASSFRGTDSNQPQHF.

V gene TRBV6-5 combines with J gene TRBJ1-5; D gene ambiguous. Trimming shortened V by 6 bases and J by 1 base, and 13 bases separated the two germline ends. Germline CDR1 and CDR2: MNHEY and SVGAGI. This CDR3 has 15 amino acids. CDR3 coding DNA: TGTGCCAGCAGACCCCCGGGCGGGAGCAATCAGCCCCAGCATTTT. Translating it yields CASRPPGGSNQPQHF.

The rearrangement joins TRBV5-6 to TRBJ2-3; 7 bases agree with TRBD2. Germline CDR1 reads SGHDT; CDR2 reads YYEEEE. CDR3 length: 13 amino acids. V shed 4 bases, J shed 7 bases, and the junction held 6 bases outside the gene matches. CDR3 loop: CASSPRDYYTQYF. Here the CDR3 DNA reads TGTGCCAGCAGCCCACGGGACTACTATACGCAGTATTTT.

This chain links TRBV6-1 with TRBJ1-2; 8 bases map to TRBD1. The CDR3 loop spans 16 amino acids. Germline-derived CDR1 and CDR2 are MNHNS and SASEGT. V was pared by 4 bases and J by 6 bases, with 13 bases of the junction left unmatched. The CDR3 DNA reads TGTGCCAGCAGTGCTCCCCGGACAGGGCCCTTTGATGGCTACACCTTC. Translation: CASSAPRTGPFDGYTF.